The clone carrying this T cell receptor (beta chain) was detected many times. Using its own MiXCR run on the RACE reads, TCRdb lists one record per CDR3 protein. The sample consists of about 82,000 distinct CDR3 sequences, 10% to 15% of them appearing once. CDR1 and CDR2 (germline): GTSNPN, SVGIG (reference sequence). With 2 bases removed from V and 3 bases from J, the gap between germline ends came to 14 bases. The CDR3 has 14 residues. This sample is part of a study of human T cells and chemical hapten exposure. Study summary: Patients were given diphenylcyclopropenone on the scalp weekly across the approximately 22-week study. Yields of TCR per sample differed, chiefly owing to small differences in pooled library volume.

Time point in this sample: patch test 3, about 24 weeks after DPC sensitization. The treatment here: therapeutic diphenylcyclopropenone sensitization with weekly scalp DPC. The chain links TRBV30 to TRBJ2-7; tentatively, D is TRBD1 (6 bases). Source: whole blood, taken in connection with sensitization to the hapten diphenylcyclopropenone (DPC). The receptor's source is a woman aged 50 to 60 with alopecia areata. Some clones in this sample may be carry-over from other donors' samples. The CDR3 spells CAWSSRGKNYEQYF. The CDR3 DNA follows: TGTGCCTGGAGTTCCAGGGGAAAGAACTACGAGCAGTACTTC.